The 26 T cell receptor beta chains below all came from one sample that was sequenced in a study of blood T cell repertoires in COVID-19 (TCRdb year 2020). Libraries were built with the immunoSEQ multiplex PCR assay. TCRdb holds this immuneACCESS table with in-frame rearrangements only. Some clones are missing; in checked studies, unresolved V genes explain under half, and the rest has no known cause. Counted in this sample were around 91,000 clones; 79% of them appeared once. The ten largest clones add up to around 18% of the sample. Sequencing was done on a sample of peripheral blood. These receptors all come from a woman of 80 years or more with active or convalescent COVID-19.

The V gene is TRBV14, the J gene TRBJ2-1; TRBD2 matches 10 bases. Trimming cost V 1 base and J 3 bases; bases outside gene matches: 0. In germline, CDR1 is SGHDN, CDR2 FVKESK. The CDR3 contains 15 residues. The CDR3 coding sequence is TGTGCCAGCAGCCAAGGACTAGCGGGCTACAATGAGCAGTTCTTC. Its protein is CASSQGLAGYNEQFF.

The chain couples TRBV3-1 (or the pseudogene TRBV3-2) to TRBJ2-3; a weak D match, TRBD1 (5 bases). Trimming shortened V by 2 bases and J by 2 bases, and 11 bases separated the two germline ends. The germline gives CDR1 LGHDT, CDR2 YNNKEL (reference sequence). The CDR3 covers 15 residues. The CDR3 DNA sequence: TGTGCCAGCAGCCAATACAGGCGTTCCACAGATACGCAGTATTTT. It codes for CASSQYRRSTDTQYF.

V is TRBV5-6 and J is TRBJ2-1; D is possibly TRBD1 (6 bases). In germline, CDR1 is SGHDT, CDR2 YYEEEE. V was cut by 5 bases and J by 3 bases, with 15 bases left in between. CDR3 length: 15 amino acids. The CDR3 DNA reads as TGTGCCAGCAGTTCGCAGGGGTTTCTCTACAATGAGCAGTTCTTC. It codes for CASSSQGFLYNEQFF. Variable domain in full (rest from reference TRBV5-6 and TRBJ2-1): DAGVTQSPTHLIKTRGQQVTLRCSPKSGHDTVSWYQQALGQGPQFIFQYYEEEERQRGNFPDRFSGHQFPNYSSELNVNALLLGDSALYLCASSSQGFLYNEQFFGPGTRLTVL.

The chain is built from TRBV9 and TRBJ1-2; D ambiguous. Trimming removed 4 bases at V and 4 bases at J, with 8 bases between. The germline V gene has CDR1 SGDLS and CDR2 YYNGEE. CDR3 length: 12 amino acids. In DNA form, the CDR3 reads TGTGCCAGCAGCTTCACAGCCTATGGCTACACCTTC. Translation gives CASSFTAYGYTF. Full variable domain (missing parts from reference TRBV9 and TRBJ1-2): DSGVTQTPKHLITATGQRVTLRCSPRSGDLSVYWYQQSLDQGLQFLIQYYNGEERAKGNILERFSAQQFPDLHSELNLSSLELGDSALYFCASSFTAYGYTFGSGTRLTVV.

In DNA, the CDR3 is TGTGCCAGTACCGACTTGGGGGGAGTGAGAACCGGGGAGCTGTTTTTT. Protein product: CASTDLGGVRTGELFF. The chain joins TRBV19 to TRBJ2-2; D is perhaps TRBD2 (6 bases). From germline, CDR1 is LNHDA and CDR2 SQIVND (reference sequence). The CDR3 spans 16 residues. Trimming stripped 7 bases from V and 5 bases from J, with 20 bases between. Variable domain in full (rest from reference TRBV19 and TRBJ2-2): DGGITQSPKYLFRKEGQNVTLSCEQNLNHDAMYWYRQDPGQGLRLIYYSQIVNDFQKGDIAEGYSVSREKKESFPLTVTSAQKNPTAFYLCASTDLGGVRTGELFFGEGSRLTVL.

The chain couples TRBV27 to TRBJ2-7; 9 bases match TRBD1. The CDR3 is 14 residues long. The ends lost 3 bases at V and 6 bases at J; junction bases unmatched: 6. Per the germline V gene, CDR1 is MNHEY and CDR2 is SMNVEV (reference sequence). The CDR3 is CASSFLDRGGEQYF. CDR3 DNA sequence: TGTGCCAGCAGTTTCTTGGACAGGGGTGGCGAGCAGTACTTC.

V is TRBV6-6 and J is TRBJ2-5, with D hard to call. CDR3 length: 16 amino acids. V lost 0 bases and J lost 2, with 13 bases in between. Looked up from germline, CDR1 is MNHNY and CDR2 is SVGAGI (reference sequence). The CDR3 region is CASSYSRQSIQETQYF. The CDR3 DNA is TGTGCCAGCAGTTACTCCAGACAATCCATACAAGAGACCCAGTACTTC.

This clone was recorded at least ten times. The chain couples TRBV7-3 to TRBJ2-2, with 7 bases fitting TRBD2. Germline lookup yields CDR1 SGHTA and CDR2 FQGTGA. The CDR3 totals 14 residues. J was trimmed by 3 bases and V by 10 bases; bases with no gene match: 8. The CDR3 DNA sequence: TGTGCCACCTCTAGCGGAATGTACACCGGGGAGCTGTTTTTT. Its translation is CATSSGMYTGELFF.

Concerning this clone itself: Germline and junction disagree at one end, which may indicate a read error. The chain links TRBV5-1 to TRBJ2-3; the match to TRBD2 covers 7 bases. The germline CDR1 and CDR2 sequences are SGHRS and YFSETQ. CDR3 length equals 16 residues. The CDR3 protein is CASSLLTGGRTDTQYF. The CDR3, as DNA: TGTGCCAGCAGCCTCCTCACGGGGGGACGCACAGATACGCAGTATTTT.

This chain links TRBV5-4 with TRBJ2-3, with 8 bases that match TRBD1. V shed 3 bases, J shed 5 bases, and the junction held 11 bases outside the gene matches. This CDR3 is 16 amino acids long. The germline V gene encodes CDR1 SGHNT and CDR2 YYREEE (reference sequence). In DNA, the CDR3 is TGTGCCAGCAGCTCCGGAGTGGACAGGGCGGGAGATACGCAGTATTTT. It specifies CASSSGVDRAGDTQYF.

The chain couples TRBV29-1 to TRBJ2-1, with a tentative D call TRBD2 (5 bases). This CDR3 is 11 amino acids long. Germline CDR1 is SQVTM and CDR2 is ANQGSEA. The ends were cut back, 3 bases at V and 10 bases at J, with 10 bases in the middle. The CDR3 reads CSVDGSYEQFF. The CDR3 region has the DNA TGCAGCGTTGATGGGAGTTACGAGCAGTTCTTC.

The chain has TRBV28 and TRBJ2-5; 11 nucleotides line up with TRBD1. The CDR3 covers 13 residues. The junction had 3 bases not matched to a gene; V was cut back by 8 bases and J by 4 bases. Germline values: CDR1 MDHEN, CDR2 SYDVKM. CDR3 residues: CASWTGGRETQYF. CDR3 bases: TGTGCCAGCTGGACAGGGGGCCGAGAGACCCAGTACTTC.

This clone showed up just a few times. The V and J genes are TRBV29-1 and TRBJ2-7; 8 bases map to TRBD1. Germline CDR1 reads SQVTM; CDR2 reads ANQGSEA. V was pared by 5 bases and J by 4 bases, with 10 bases of the junction left unmatched. The CDR3 consists of 14 residues. The CDR3, as DNA: TGCAGCGTTAATCCCCCACAGGGGGATTACGAGCAGTACTTC. It yields the protein CSVNPPQGDYEQYF.

This clone was observed a handful of times. The chain couples TRBV19 to TRBJ1-5, with 8 positions matching TRBD1. The V gene's germline CDR1 is LNHDA and CDR2 SQIVND (reference sequence). The trim removed 5 bases at V and 6 bases at J, leaving 6 bases unmatched. The CDR3 runs 14 residues. In nucleotides, the CDR3 is TGTGCCAGTAGTCAGAGACAGGGGAGTCAGCCCCAGCATTTT. This sequence encodes CASSQRQGSQPQHF.

V usage is TRBV20-1 and J usage is TRBJ1-5; D uncertain. Between the trimmed V and J ends, which lost 3 bases and 6 bases, there was a span of 6 bases. Germline lookup yields CDR1 DFQATT and CDR2 SNEGSKA (reference sequence). The CDR3 has 11 residues. The CDR3 loop is CSARSGQPQHF. The CDR3 coding sequence is TGCAGTGCTAGGTCCGGTCAGCCCCAGCATTTT.

The chain is built from TRBV5-1 and TRBJ2-5; TRBD2 matches 11 bases. The V segment lost 4 bases and the J segment 3 bases; nucleotides outside the gene matches: 5. Germline V gives CDR1 SGHRS, CDR2 YFSETQ. The CDR3 length is 15 residues. CDR3 coding DNA: TGCGCCAGCAGCGGAGAACTAGCGGGAGAAGAGACCCAGTACTTC. Translating gives CASSGELAGEETQYF.

This chain joins TRBV18 and TRBJ2-3, with 7 bases matching TRBD2. The V segment lost 5 bases and the J segment 6 bases; nucleotides outside the gene matches: 14. The germline V gene encodes CDR1 KGHSH and CDR2 LQKENI. This CDR3 region has 16 residues. The CDR3 nucleotides are TGTGCCAGCTCAGCAAATCCACGGTCCGGGGGGGATACGCAGTATTTT. Protein: CASSANPRSGGDTQYF.

This rearrangement joins TRBV4-2 to TRBJ2-7; D might be TRBD2 (6 bases). CDR3 length: 14 amino acids. Trimming took off 4 bases at V and 5 bases at J, with 15 bases between the two ends. CDR1 and CDR2 from the germline V gene are LGHNA and YNFKEQ. CDR3 nucleotide sequence: TGTGCCAGCAGCCCGGGGGAGAGGATCAACGAGCAGTACTTC. Its translation is CASSPGERINEQYF.

The chain has TRBV20-1 and TRBJ2-1, with TRBD2 identical over 13 bases. The CDR3 sequence is 17 residues long. The J segment lost 9 bases and the V segment lost 3 bases, leaving 14 bases of the junction unmatched. Germline loops: CDR1 DFQATT, CDR2 SNEGSKA (reference sequence). In nucleotides, the CDR3 is TGCAGTGCTAGTTCCCCTGATGGACTAGCGGGAGTCGGTGAGCAGTTCTTC. Its translation is CSASSPDGLAGVGEQFF.

This clone was recorded once. The chain uses TRBV14 and TRBJ2-1; 16 bases align to TRBD2. V trimming: 4 bases; J trimming: 9 bases; junction bases outside the gene matches: 9. Germline-derived CDR1 and CDR2 are SGHDN and FVKESK. The CDR3 is 17 residues long. CDR3 sequence: CASSPGLAGGRFAEQFF. The CDR3 DNA follows: TGTGCCAGCAGCCCGGGACTAGCGGGAGGGAGGTTTGCTGAGCAGTTCTTC.

The CDR3: CASSPSLWSGRMNTGELFF. CDR3 nucleotides: TGTGCCAGCAGCCCCTCTCTATGGAGCGGGAGGATGAACACCGGGGAGCTGTTTTTT. The genes are TRBV13 and TRBJ2-2, with TRBD2 matching over 9 bases. Losses at the gene ends were 5 bases for V and 1 base for J; bases not matched to a gene: 14. This CDR3 contains 19 residues. Germline values: CDR1 PRHDT, CDR2 FYEKMQ (reference sequence).

This chain joins TRBV6-5 and TRBJ1-2; 8 nucleotides align to TRBD1. Trimming took 4 bases from V and 3 from J; bases not matched to a gene: 7. Looked up from germline, CDR1 is MNHEY and CDR2 is SVGAGI. The CDR3 has 15 amino acids. The CDR3 region is CASSSTDRGYYGYTF. The CDR3 DNA is TGTGCCAGCAGTTCCACCGACAGGGGTTACTATGGCTACACCTTC.

The rearrangement joins TRBV6-5 to TRBJ1-1; 7 bases fit TRBD1. Germline CDR1 MNHEY, CDR2 SVGAGI. This CDR3 has 15 residues. J lost 2 bases, V lost 5 bases, and 8 bases had no gene match. CDR3 region: CASSPNRDRNTEAFF. CDR3 in DNA: TGTGCCAGCAGTCCCAACCGGGACAGAAACACTGAAGCTTTCTTT.

The chain joins TRBV29-1 to TRBJ2-1; TRBD1 matches at 7 bases. With V trimmed by 7 bases and J by 15 bases, 12 bases remained unmatched. The CDR3 is 11 residues long. Per germline, CDR1 SQVTM and CDR2 ANQGSEA. This CDR3 reads CSAMDRPPSFF. The CDR3 DNA follows: TGCAGCGCAATGGACAGGCCCCCTTCGTTCTTC.

The chain combines TRBV7-8 with TRBJ2-7; D possibly corresponds to TRBD2 (5 bases). CDR1 and CDR2 from the germline V gene are SGHVS and FQNEAQ. V shed 5 bases and J shed 7 bases, with 12 bases lying between them. The CDR3 is made up of 12 amino acids. The CDR3, as DNA: TGTGCCAGCAGCCCCGGGCCGGGGGAGCAGTACTTC. Its protein product is CASSPGPGEQYF.

V is TRBV6-1 and J is TRBJ2-7; the match to TRBD2 covers 8 bases. CDR1 is MNHNS and CDR2 is SASEGT in the germline V gene. V lost 3 bases to trimming and J lost 1 base; unmatched junction nucleotides: 2. The CDR3 consists of 14 residues. The CDR3 sequence: CASSETSESYEQYF. For the CDR3, the DNA is TGTGCCAGCAGTGAGACTAGCGAGTCCTACGAGCAGTACTTC.